These 5 T cell receptor beta chains share one sample of origin, sequenced in a study of metastatic and nonmetastatic thyroid tumors. TCRdb re-called the PCR reads via MiXCR. The data hold about 32,000 clones, with about 20% observed a single time. All patients reached thyroid surgery having received no treatment beforehand. The specimen was blood. Receptors originate from a female donor with papillary thyroid cancer or a benign thyroid nodule (not recorded which). Some clones in this sample may be carry-over from other donors' samples.

This chain uses TRBV6-1 with TRBJ1-1; 11 bases align to TRBD1. CDR3 length equals 13 residues. J was trimmed by 5 bases and V by 7 bases; bases with no gene match: 3. Germline V gene lookup returns CDR1 MNHNS and CDR2 SASEGT. CDR3 nucleotide sequence: TGTGCCAGCACTGGACAGGGGGCAACTGAAGCTTTCTTT. It specifies CASTGQGATEAFF.

The chain carries TRBV30 and TRBJ1-2, with 7 bases fitting TRBD1. This CDR3 comprises 12 residues. Germline V CDR1 and CDR2: GTSNPN, SVGIG (reference sequence). Trimming removed 3 bases from V and 8 bases from J; junction bases left unmatched: 6. CDR3 sequence (DNA): TGTGCCTGGAGGACAGGGCCTGCCGGCTACACCTTC. It codes for CAWRTGPAGYTF.

This clone was picked up many times. The chain employs TRBV29-1 and TRBJ1-2; D is unresolved. CDR3 length: 12 residues. CDR1 is SQVTM, CDR2 ANQGSEA, per germline. Trimming stripped 3 bases from V and 6 bases from J, with 11 bases between. The CDR3 DNA sequence: TGCAGCGTTGACTTGGGTGTCCATGGCTACACCTTC. This codes for CSVDLGVHGYTF.

V is TRBV19 and J is TRBJ2-1; tentatively, D is TRBD1 or TRBD2 (5 bases each). Trimming removed 8 bases from V and 0 bases from J, with 11 bases in between. The length of the CDR3 is 14 residues. In germline, CDR1 is LNHDA, CDR2 SQIVND (reference sequence). CDR3 coding DNA: TGTGCCAGTGGGACGTTGAGCTCCTACAATGAGCAGTTCTTC. This codes for CASGTLSSYNEQFF. Full variable domain (rest looked up from reference TRBV19 and TRBJ2-1): DGGITQSPKYLFRKEGQNVTLSCEQNLNHDAMYWYRQDPGQGLRLIYYSQIVNDFQKGDIAEGYSVSREKKESFPLTVTSAQKNPTAFYLCASGTLSSYNEQFFGPGTRLTVL.

This clone is medium-sized within its sample. This sample includes further DNA sequences coding for the same CDR3. The chain is built from TRBV4-1 and TRBJ1-4; perhaps TRBD1 as D (6 bases). Trimming removed 4 bases at V and 3 bases at J, with 12 bases between. CDR3 length: 15 amino acids. The germline gives CDR1 MGHRA, CDR2 YSYEKL. The CDR3 DNA is TGCGCCAGCAGCCCCGCAGGGGAGTCTAATGAAAAACTGTTTTTT. Its translation: CASSPAGESNEKLFF.